This is a list of T cell receptor beta chains from one sample in a study of radiotherapy plus CTLA-4 blockade in lung cancer. Only in-frame clones appear in the TCRdb table, and some are missing; sequencing was by immunoSEQ multiplex PCR. The sample lists more than 25,000 clones, over 75% occurring once. The sample consisted of peripheral blood, taken from a patient treated with radiotherapy plus ipilimumab. The receptor set was obtained from a human donor with non-small cell lung cancer who had stable disease on radiotherapy plus ipilimumab. The CDR3 runs from the conserved cysteine through the conserved F or W. D genes are given only for firm matches. Expanded clones get a size class; other rows say once, few or many, or leave the size out.

>TRBJ2-7|-|TRBV6-5|TRBD2
CASSYSDGLAGEEQYF
TGTGCCAGCAGTTACTCAGATGGACTAGCGGGGGAAGAGCAGTACTTC
>TRBJ1-2|-|TRBV5-1|TRBD1
CASTGQGAFNYGYTF
TGCGCCAGCACCGGACAGGGGGCATTTAACTATGGCTACACCTTC
>TRBJ1-6|-|TRBV28|-
CASRATGGSPLHF
TGTGCCAGCAGGGCGACGGGGGGTTCACCCCTCCACTTT
>TRBJ1-5|-|TRBV21-1|-
CASSKGQGGQPQHF
TGTGCCAGCAGCAAAGGGCAGGGAGGGCAGCCCCAGCATTTT
>TRBJ1-6|-|TRBV5-6|-
CASSFFRDSYNSPLHF
TGTGCCAGCAGCTTTTTTCGTGACTCCTATAATTCACCCCTCCACTTT
>TRBJ1-2|-|TRBV19|-
CASSDLTGNYGYTF
TGTGCCAGTAGTGACCTTACAGGAAACTATGGCTACACCTTC
>TRBJ2-2|-|TRBV5-6|TRBD2
CASSLVGLAAGELFF
TGTGCCAGCAGCTTGGTAGGGCTAGCGGCCGGGGAGCTGTTTTTT
>TRBJ1-2|-|TRBV6-5|TRBD1
CASRRDRVYGYTF
TGTGCCAGCAGAAGAGACAGGGTTTATGGCTACACCTTC
>TRBJ1-2|-|TRBV14|-
CASSQFQRGYTF
TGTGCCAGCAGCCAGTTTCAGCGTGGCTACACCTTC
>TRBJ2-3|-|TRBV7-2|-
CASSLAGRATDTQYF
TGTGCCAGCAGCTTAGCCGGCAGAGCGACAGATACGCAGTATTTT
>TRBJ2-2|few|TRBV5-4|-
CASSLRLTGELFF
TGTGCCAGCAGCTTGAGGCTCACCGGGGAGCTGTTTTTT
>TRBJ1-6|few|TRBV7-2|TRBD1
CASTEDRGLRSPLHF
TGTGCCAGCACCGAGGACAGGGGCCTTCGTTCACCCCTCCACTTT
>TRBJ1-6|-|TRBV4-2|-
CASSPGILDSPLHF
TGTGCCAGCAGCCCGGGGATTCTTGATTCACCCCTCCACTTT
>TRBJ1-5|-|TRBV10-3|TRBD1
CAISEQDRGNQPQHF
TGTGCCATCAGTGAACAGGACAGGGGCAATCAGCCCCAGCATTTT
>TRBJ1-2|-|TRBV9|-
CASSVTVNYGYTF
TGTGCCAGCAGCGTAACAGTTAACTATGGCTACACCTTC
>TRBJ1-2|-|TRBV7-9|-
CASSLTGFGYTF
TGTGCCAGCAGCCTGACGGGGTTTGGCTACACCTTC
>TRBJ1-5|-|TRBV5-6|-
CASSLVSGNQPQHF
TGTGCCAGCAGCTTGGTTTCGGGGAATCAGCCCCAGCATTTT
>TRBJ2-5|-|TRBV7-3|TRBD1
CASSPAAGQGEETQYF
TGTGCCAGCAGCCCTGCGGCGGGACAGGGAGAAGAGACCCAGTACTTC
>TRBJ1-4|-|TRBV19|-
CASLGLEKLFF
TGTGCCAGTTTGGGACTAGAAAAACTGTTTTTT
>TRBJ2-2|-|TRBV7-3|-
CASSQGGQGSTGELFF
TGTGCCAGCAGCCAAGGAGGGCAGGGTAGCACCGGGGAGCTGTTTTTT
>TRBJ2-6|few|TRBV6-4|-
CASSDSGGTGANVLTF
TGTGCCAGCAGTGACTCGGGGGGGACAGGGGCCAACGTCCTGACTTTC